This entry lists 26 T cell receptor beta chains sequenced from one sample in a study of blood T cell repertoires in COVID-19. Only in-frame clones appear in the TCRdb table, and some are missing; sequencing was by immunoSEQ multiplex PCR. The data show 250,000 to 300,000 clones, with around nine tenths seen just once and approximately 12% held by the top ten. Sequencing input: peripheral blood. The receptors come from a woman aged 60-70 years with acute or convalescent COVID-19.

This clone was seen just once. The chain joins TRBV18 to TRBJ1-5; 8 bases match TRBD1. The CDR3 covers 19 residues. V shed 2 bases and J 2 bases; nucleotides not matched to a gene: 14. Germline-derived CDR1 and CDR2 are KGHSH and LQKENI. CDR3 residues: CASSPGYEQGVRGNQPQHF. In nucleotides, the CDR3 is TGTGCCAGCTCACCAGGGTACGAACAGGGGGTTCGGGGCAATCAGCCCCAGCATTTT. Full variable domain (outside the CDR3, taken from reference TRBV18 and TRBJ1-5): NAGVMQNPRHLVRRRGQEARLRCSPMKGHSHVYWYRQLPEEGLKFMVYLQKENIIDESGMPKERFSAEFPKEGPSILRIQQVVRGDSAAYFCASSPGYEQGVRGNQPQHFGDGTRLSIL.

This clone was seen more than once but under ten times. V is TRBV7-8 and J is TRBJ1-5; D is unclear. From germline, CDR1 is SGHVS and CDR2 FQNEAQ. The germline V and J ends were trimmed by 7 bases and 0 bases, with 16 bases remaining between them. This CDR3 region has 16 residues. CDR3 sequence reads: CASNPTRANSNQPQHF. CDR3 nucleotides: TGTGCCAGCAACCCGACGAGGGCGAATAGCAATCAGCCCCAGCATTTT.

In nucleotides, the CDR3 is TGTGCCAGCAGCTTAGTGGGACAGGGGTCCTATGGCTACACCTTC. Residues: CASSLVGQGSYGYTF. V is TRBV7-2 and J is TRBJ1-2; 10 bases fit TRBD1. J was trimmed by 4 bases and V by 1 base; bases with no gene match: 3. Germline CDR1 and CDR2: SGHTA and FQGNSA. This CDR3 has 15 residues.

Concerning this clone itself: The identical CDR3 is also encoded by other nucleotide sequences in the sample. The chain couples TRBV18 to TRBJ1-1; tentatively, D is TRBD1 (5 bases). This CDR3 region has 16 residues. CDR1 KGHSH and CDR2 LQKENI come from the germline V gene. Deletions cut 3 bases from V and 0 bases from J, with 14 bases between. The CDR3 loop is CASSPGQGRVNTEAFF. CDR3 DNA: TGTGCCAGCTCACCTGGTCAGGGAAGGGTGAACACTGAAGCTTTCTTT.

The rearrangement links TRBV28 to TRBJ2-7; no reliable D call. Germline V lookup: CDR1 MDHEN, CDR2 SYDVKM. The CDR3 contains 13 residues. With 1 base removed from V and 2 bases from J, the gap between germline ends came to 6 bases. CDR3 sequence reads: CASSLSVAYEQYF. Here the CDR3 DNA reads TGTGCCAGCAGTTTATCCGTCGCCTACGAGCAGTACTTC.

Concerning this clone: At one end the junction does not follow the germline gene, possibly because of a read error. CDR3 sequence (DNA): TGTGCCAGCTCAACCGGGACAGTACGAGTATCACTCCTCCACTTT. Its protein product is CASSTGTVRVSLLHF. The chain has TRBV18 and TRBJ1-6; 7 bases align to TRBD1. The CDR3 sequence is 15 residues long. Germline CDR1 and CDR2: KGHSH and LQKENI. Drawing the rest from reference TRBV18 and TRBJ1-6, the complete variable domain is NAGVMQNPRHLVRRRGQEARLRCSPMKGHSHVYWYRQLPEEGLKFMVYLQKENIIDESGMPKERFSAEFPKEGPSILRIQQVVRGDSAAYFCASSTGTVRVSLLHFGNGTRLTVT.

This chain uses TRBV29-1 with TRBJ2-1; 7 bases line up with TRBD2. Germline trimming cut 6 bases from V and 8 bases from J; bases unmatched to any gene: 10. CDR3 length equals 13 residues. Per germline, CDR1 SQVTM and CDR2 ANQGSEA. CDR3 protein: CSVAGSTSDEQFF. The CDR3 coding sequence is TGCAGCGTCGCAGGGTCCACTAGCGATGAGCAGTTCTTC.

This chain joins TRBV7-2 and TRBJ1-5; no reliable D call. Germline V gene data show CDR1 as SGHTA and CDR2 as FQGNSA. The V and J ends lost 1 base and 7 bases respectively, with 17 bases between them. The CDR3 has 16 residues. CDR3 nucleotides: TGTGCCAGCAGCTTAGTAGCGCCATCTTTTGAACAGCCCCAGCATTTT. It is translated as CASSLVAPSFEQPQHF.

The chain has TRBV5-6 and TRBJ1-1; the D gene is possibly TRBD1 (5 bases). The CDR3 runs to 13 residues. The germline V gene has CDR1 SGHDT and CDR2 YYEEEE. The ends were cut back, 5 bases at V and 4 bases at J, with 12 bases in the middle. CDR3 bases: TGTGCCAGCAGGAGGGAGGGGATCACTGAAGCTTTCTTT. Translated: CASRREGITEAFF.

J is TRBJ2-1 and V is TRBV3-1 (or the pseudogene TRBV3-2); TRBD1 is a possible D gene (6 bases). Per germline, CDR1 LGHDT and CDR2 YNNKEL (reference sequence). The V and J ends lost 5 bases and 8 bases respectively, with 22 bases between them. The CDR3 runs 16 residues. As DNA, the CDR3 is TGTGCCAGCAGCTCAGGACGGACAGACCATTTTGATGAGCAGTTCTTC. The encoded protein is CASSSGRTDHFDEQFF.

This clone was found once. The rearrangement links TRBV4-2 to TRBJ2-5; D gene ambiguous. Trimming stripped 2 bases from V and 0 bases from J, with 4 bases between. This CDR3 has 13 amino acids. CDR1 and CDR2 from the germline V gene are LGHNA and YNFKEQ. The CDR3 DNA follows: TGTGCCAGCAGCCAACCAGACCAAGAGACCCAGTACTTC. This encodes CASSQPDQETQYF.

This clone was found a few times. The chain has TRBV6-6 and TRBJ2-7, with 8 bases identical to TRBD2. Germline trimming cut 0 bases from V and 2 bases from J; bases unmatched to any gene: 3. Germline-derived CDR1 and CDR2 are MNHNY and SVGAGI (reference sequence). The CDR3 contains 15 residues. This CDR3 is CASSYSTGGAYEQYF. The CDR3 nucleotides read TGTGCCAGCAGTTACTCGACCGGGGGGGCCTACGAGCAGTACTTC.

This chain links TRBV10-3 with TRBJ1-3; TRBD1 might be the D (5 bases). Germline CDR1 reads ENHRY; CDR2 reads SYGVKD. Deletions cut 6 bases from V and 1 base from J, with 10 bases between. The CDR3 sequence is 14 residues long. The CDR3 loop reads CAIRAGLSGNTIYF. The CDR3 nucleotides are TGTGCCATCAGGGCAGGGCTTTCTGGAAACACCATATATTTT.

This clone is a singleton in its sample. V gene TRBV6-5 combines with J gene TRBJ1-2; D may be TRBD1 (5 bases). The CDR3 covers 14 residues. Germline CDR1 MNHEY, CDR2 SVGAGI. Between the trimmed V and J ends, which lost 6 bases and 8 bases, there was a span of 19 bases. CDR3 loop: CASRQDFIGSGYTF. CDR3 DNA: TGTGCCAGCAGACAGGACTTTATCGGGAGCGGCTACACCTTC.

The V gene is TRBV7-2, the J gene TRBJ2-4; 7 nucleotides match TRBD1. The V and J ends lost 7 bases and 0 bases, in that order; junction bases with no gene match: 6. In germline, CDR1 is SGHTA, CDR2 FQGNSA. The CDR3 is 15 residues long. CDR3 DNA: TGTGCCAGCACACCGACAGGGCTAGCCAAAAACATTCAGTACTTC. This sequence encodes CASTPTGLAKNIQYF.

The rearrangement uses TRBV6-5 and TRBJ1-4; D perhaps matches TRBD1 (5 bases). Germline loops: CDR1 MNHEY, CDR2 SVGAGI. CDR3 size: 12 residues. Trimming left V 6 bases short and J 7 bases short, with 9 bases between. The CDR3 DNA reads TGTGCCAGCAGAGGGGAAAGTGAAAAACTGTTTTTT. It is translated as CASRGESEKLFF.

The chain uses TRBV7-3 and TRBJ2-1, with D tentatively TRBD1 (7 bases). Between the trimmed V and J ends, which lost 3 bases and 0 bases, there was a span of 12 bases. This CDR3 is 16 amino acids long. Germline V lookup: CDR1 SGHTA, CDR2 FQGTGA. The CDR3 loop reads CASSFQGGSSYNEQFF. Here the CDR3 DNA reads TGTGCCAGCAGCTTTCAGGGGGGAAGCTCCTACAATGAGCAGTTCTTC.

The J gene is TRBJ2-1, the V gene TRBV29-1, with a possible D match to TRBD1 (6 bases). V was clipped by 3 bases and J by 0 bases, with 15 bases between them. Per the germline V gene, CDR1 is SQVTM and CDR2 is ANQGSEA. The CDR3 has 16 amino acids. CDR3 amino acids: CSVDPGAWGSYNEQFF. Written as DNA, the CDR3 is TGCAGCGTTGACCCAGGGGCGTGGGGCTCCTACAATGAGCAGTTCTTC.

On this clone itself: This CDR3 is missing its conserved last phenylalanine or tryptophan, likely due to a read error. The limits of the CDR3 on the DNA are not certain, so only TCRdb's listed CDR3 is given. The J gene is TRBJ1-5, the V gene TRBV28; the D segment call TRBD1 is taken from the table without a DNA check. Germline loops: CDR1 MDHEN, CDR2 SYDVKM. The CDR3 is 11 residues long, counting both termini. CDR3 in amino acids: CASSSASLASL.

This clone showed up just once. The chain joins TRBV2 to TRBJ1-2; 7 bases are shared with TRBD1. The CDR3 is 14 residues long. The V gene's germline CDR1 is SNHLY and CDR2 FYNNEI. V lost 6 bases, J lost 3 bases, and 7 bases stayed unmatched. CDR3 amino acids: CASRTGVGYYGYTF. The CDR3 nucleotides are TGTGCCAGCAGAACAGGGGTTGGCTACTATGGCTACACCTTC.

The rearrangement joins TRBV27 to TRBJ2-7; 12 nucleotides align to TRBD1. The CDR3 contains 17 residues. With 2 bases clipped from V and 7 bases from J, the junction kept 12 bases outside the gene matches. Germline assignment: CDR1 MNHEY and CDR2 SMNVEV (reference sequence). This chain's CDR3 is CASSLSSLGQGAGEQYF. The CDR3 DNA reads TGTGCCAGCAGTTTAAGCTCCTTGGGACAGGGGGCGGGGGAGCAGTACTTC.

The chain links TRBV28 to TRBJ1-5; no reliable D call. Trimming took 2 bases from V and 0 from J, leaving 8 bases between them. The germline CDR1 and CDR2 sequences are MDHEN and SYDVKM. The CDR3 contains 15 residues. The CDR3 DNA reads TGTGCCAGCAGTTTAACGCAGATTAGCAATCAGCCCCAGCATTTT. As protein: CASSLTQISNQPQHF.

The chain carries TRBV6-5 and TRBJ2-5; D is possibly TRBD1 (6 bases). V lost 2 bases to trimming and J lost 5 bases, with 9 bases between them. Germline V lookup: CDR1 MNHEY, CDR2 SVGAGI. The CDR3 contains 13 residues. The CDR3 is CASSYPGEETQYF. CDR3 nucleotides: TGTGCCAGCAGTTACCCAGGGGAGGAGACCCAGTACTTC.

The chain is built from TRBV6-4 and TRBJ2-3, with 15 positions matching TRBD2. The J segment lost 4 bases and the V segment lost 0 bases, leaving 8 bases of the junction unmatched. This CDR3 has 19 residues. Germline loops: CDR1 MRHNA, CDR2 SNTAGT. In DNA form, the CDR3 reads TGTGCCAGCAGTGACTCGCCTGGACTAGCGGGGGGGCAAGCAGATACGCAGTATTTT. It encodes CASSDSPGLAGGQADTQYF.

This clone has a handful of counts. The CDR3 DNA reads as TGTGCCAGTAGTATAAAGTTGGCCGTCAACACTGAAGCTTTCTTT. This sequence encodes CASSIKLAVNTEAFF. The J gene is TRBJ1-1, the V gene TRBV19; the D is unclear. The germline V gene encodes CDR1 LNHDA and CDR2 SQIVND (reference sequence). Trimming stripped 2 bases from V and 2 bases from J, with 12 bases between. This CDR3 has 15 amino acids.

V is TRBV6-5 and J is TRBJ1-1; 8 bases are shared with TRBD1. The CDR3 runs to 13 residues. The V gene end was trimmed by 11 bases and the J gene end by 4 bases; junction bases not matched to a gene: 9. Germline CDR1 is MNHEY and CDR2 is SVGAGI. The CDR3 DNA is TGTGCCGCCAGATATACAGGGGGCACTGAAGCTTTCTTT. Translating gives CAARYTGGTEAFF.